This TCR beta chain stems from a study of blood T cell repertoires in COVID-19. Whole-study context: The study drew acute and convalescent COVID-19 samples from the United States, Italy and Spain.

Clones were sequenced by immunoSEQ multiplex PCR, and TCRdb holds only the in-frame ones, with some missing. The repertoire includes roughly 100,000 clones, about 75% of them detected once, and roughly 10% sits in the top ten. CDR1 LGHNA and CDR2 YNFKEQ come from the germline V gene. V lost 0 bases, J lost 0 bases, and 3 bases lay in between. The CDR3 spans 15 residues. The source is a woman of 80 years or more with acute or convalescent COVID-19. The sequencing sample was made of peripheral blood. The V gene is TRBV4-2, the J gene TRBJ2-6, with D unclear. The CDR3 here is CASSQDRSGANVLTF. As DNA, the CDR3 is TGTGCCAGCAGCCAAGATCGCTCTGGGGCCAACGTCCTGACTTTC.